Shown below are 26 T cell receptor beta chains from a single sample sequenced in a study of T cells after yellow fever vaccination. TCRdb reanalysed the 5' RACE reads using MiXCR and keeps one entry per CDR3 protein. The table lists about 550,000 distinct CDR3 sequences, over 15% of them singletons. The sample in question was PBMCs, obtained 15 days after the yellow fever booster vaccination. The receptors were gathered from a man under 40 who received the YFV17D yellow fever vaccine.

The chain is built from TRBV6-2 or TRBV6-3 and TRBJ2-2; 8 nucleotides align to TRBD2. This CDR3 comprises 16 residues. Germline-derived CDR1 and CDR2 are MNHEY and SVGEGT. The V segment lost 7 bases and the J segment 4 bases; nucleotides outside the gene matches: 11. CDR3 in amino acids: CASTEVGGAATGELFF. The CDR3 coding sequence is TGTGCCAGCACCGAGGTCGGGGGGGCGGCCACCGGGGAGCTGTTTTTT.

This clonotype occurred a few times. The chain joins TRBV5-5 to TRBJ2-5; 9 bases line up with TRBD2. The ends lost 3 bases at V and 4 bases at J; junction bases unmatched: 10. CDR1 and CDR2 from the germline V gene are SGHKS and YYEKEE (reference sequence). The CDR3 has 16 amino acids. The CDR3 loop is CASSWELRTSVETQYF. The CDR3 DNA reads TGTGCCAGCAGCTGGGAGCTCAGGACTAGCGTAGAGACCCAGTACTTC.

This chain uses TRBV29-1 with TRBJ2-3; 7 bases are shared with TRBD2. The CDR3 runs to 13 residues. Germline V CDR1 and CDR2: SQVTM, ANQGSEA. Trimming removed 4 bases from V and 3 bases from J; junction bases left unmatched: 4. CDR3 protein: CSVVPGGTDTQYF. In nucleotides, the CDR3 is TGCAGCGTTGTCCCGGGAGGTACAGATACGCAGTATTTT.

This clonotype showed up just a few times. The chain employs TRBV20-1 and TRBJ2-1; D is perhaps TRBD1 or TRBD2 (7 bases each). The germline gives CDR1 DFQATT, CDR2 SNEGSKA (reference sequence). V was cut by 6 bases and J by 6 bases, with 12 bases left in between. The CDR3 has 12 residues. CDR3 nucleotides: TGCAGTGCCAGGGGGGGCCGCAATGAGCAGTTCTTC. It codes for CSARGGRNEQFF.

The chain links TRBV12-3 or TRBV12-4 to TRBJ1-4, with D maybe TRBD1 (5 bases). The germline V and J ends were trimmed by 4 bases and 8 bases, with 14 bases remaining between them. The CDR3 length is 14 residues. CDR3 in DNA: TGTGCCAGCAGTTCGGCCAGGGCCGAGGAAAAACTGTTTTTT. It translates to CASSSARAEEKLFF.

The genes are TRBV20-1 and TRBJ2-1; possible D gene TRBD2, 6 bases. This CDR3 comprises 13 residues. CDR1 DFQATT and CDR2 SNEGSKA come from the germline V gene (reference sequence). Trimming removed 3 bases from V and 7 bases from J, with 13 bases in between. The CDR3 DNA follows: TGCAGTGCTAGCAGGGAGGCTAAGAATGAGCAGTTCTTC. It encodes CSASREAKNEQFF.

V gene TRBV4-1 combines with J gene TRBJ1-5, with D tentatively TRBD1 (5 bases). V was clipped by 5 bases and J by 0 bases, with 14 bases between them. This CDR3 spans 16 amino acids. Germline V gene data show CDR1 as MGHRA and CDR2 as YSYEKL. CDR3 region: CASSSKVGPSNQPQHF. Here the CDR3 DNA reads TGCGCCAGCAGCTCTAAGGTGGGGCCTAGCAATCAGCCCCAGCATTTT.

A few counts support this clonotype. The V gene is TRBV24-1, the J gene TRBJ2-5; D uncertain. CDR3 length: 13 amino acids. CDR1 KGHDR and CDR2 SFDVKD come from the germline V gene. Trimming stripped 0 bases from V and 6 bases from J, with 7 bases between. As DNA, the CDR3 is TGTGCCACCAGTGATTTGCTCTTGAAGACCCAGTACTTC. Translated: CATSDLLLKTQYF.

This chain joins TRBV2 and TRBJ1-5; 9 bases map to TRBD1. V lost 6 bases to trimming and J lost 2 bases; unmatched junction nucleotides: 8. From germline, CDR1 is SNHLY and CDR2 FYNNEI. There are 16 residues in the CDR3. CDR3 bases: TGTGCCAGCAGACCTATGGACAGGGGTGGCAATCAGCCCCAGCATTTT. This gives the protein CASRPMDRGGNQPQHF.

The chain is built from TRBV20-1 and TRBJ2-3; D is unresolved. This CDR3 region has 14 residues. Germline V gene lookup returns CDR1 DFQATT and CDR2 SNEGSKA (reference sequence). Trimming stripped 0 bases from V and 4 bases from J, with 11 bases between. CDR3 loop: CSARDPGRPDTQYF. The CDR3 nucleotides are TGCAGTGCTAGAGATCCCGGGCGACCAGATACGCAGTATTTT.

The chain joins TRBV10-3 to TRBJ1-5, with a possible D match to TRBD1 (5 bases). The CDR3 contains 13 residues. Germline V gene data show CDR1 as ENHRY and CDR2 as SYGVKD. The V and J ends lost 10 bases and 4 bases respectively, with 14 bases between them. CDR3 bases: TGTGCCACTAGATCAGGGTTGAATCAGCCCCAGCATTTT. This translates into CATRSGLNQPQHF.

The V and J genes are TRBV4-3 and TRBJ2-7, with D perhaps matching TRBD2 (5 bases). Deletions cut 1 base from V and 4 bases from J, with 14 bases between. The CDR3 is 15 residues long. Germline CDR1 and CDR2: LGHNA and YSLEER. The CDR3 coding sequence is TGCGCCAGCAGCCAAGCTTGGGTTACTAGGTACGAGCAGTACTTC. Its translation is CASSQAWVTRYEQYF.

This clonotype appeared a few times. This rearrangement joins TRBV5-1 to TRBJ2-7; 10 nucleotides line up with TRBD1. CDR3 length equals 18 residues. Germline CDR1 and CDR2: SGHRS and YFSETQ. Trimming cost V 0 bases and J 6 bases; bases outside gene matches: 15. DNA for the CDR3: TGCGCCAGCAGCTTGGCCACTTCGGGGACAGGGGATTTTCTCGAGCAGTACTTC. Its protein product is CASSLATSGTGDFLEQYF. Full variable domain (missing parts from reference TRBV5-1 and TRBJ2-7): KAGVTQTPRYLIKTRGQQVTLSCSPISGHRSVSWYQQTPGQGLQFLFEYFSETQRNKGNFPGRFSGRQFSNSRSEMNVSTLELGDSALYLCASSLATSGTGDFLEQYFGPGTRLTVT.

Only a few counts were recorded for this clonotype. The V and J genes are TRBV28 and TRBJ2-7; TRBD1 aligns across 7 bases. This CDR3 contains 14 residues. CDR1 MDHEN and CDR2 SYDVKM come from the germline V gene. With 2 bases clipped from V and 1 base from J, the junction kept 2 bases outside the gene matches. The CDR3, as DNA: TGTGCCAGCAGTTTACCGGGACAGTCCTACGAGCAGTACTTC. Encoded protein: CASSLPGQSYEQYF.

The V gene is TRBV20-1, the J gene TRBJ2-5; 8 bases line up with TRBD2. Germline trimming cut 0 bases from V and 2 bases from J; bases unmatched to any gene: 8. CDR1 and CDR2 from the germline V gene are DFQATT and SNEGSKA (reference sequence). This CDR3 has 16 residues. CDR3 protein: CSARDPLAELQETQYF. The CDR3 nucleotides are TGCAGTGCTAGAGATCCACTAGCGGAGTTACAAGAGACCCAGTACTTC.

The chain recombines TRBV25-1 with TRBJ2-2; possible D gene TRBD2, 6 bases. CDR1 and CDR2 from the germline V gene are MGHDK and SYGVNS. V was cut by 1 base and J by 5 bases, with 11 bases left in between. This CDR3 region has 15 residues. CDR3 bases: TGTGCCAGCAGTGAATCTTGGCGGGGAACCGGGGAGCTGTTTTTT. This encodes CASSESWRGTGELFF.

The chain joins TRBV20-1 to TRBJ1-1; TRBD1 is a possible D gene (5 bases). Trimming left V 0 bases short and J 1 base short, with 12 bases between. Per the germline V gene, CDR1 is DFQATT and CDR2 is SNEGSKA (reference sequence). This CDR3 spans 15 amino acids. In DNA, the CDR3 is TGCAGTGCTAGAGATCCCGGGGGAAAGAACACTGAAGCTTTCTTT. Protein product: CSARDPGGKNTEAFF.

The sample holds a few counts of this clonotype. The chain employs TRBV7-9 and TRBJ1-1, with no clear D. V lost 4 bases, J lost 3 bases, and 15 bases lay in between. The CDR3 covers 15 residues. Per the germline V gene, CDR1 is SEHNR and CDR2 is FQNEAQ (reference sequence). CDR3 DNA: TGTGCCAGCAGCTCACCGGAGGAGATATACACTGAAGCTTTCTTT. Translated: CASSSPEEIYTEAFF.

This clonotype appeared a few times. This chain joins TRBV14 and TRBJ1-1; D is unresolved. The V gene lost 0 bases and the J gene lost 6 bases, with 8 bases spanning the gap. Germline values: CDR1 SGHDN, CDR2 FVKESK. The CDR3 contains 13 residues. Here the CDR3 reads CASSQDSLSEAFF. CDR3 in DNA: TGTGCCAGCAGCCAAGACTCTCTGTCTGAAGCTTTCTTT.

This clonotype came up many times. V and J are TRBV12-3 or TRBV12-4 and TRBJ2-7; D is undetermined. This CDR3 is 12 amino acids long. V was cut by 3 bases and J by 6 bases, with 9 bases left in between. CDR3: CASSLVPVEQYF. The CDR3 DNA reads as TGTGCCAGCAGTTTGGTCCCGGTCGAGCAGTACTTC.

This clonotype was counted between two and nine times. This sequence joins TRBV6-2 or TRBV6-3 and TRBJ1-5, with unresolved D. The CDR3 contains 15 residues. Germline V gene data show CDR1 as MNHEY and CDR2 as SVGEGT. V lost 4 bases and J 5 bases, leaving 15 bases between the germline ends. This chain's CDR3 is CASSLLGTYDQPQHF. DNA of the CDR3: TGTGCCAGCAGTTTGCTGGGAACATACGATCAGCCCCAGCATTTT.

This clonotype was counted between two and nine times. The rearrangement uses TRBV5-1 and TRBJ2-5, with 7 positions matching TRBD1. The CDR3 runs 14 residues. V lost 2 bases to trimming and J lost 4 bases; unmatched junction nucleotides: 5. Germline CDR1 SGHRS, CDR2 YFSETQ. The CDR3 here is CASSFPGGRETQYF. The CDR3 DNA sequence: TGCGCCAGCAGCTTTCCAGGGGGACGAGAGACCCAGTACTTC.

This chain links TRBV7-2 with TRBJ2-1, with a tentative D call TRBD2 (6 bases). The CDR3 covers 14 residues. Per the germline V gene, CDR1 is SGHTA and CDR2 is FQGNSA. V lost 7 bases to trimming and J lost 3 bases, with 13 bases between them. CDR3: CASNSLAYYNEQFF. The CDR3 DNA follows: TGTGCCAGCAATAGTCTAGCGTACTACAATGAGCAGTTCTTC.

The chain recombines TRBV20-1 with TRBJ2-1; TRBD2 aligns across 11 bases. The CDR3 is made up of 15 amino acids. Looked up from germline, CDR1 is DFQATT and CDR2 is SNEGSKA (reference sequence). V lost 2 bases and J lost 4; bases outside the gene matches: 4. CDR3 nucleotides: TGCAGTGCTAGACCTAGCGGGAGGATATACAATGAGCAGTTCTTC. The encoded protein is CSARPSGRIYNEQFF.

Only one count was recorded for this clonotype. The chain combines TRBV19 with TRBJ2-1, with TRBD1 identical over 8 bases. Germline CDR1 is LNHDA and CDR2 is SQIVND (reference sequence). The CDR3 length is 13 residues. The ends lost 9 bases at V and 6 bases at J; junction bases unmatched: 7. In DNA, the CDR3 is TGTGCCAGCCGACAGGGGAATCGCAATGAGCAGTTCTTC. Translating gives CASRQGNRNEQFF.

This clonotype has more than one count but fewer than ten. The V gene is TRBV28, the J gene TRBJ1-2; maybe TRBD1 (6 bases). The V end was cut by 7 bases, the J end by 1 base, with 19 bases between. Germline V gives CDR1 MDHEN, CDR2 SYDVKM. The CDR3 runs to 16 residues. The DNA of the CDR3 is TGTGCCAGCACCCAACAGGGCCGACTCCATAACTATGGCTACACCTTC. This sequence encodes CASTQQGRLHNYGYTF.